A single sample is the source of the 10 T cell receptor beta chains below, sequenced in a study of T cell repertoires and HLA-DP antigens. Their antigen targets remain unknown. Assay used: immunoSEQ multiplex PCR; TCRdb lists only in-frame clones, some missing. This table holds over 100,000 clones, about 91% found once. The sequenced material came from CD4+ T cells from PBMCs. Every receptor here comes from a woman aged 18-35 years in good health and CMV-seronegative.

The CDR3 coding sequence is TGCGCCAGCAGTCATCAGGTCGGGGAGCTGTTTTTT. Translating it yields CASSHQVGELFF. The V gene is TRBV4-1, the J gene TRBJ2-2; D not resolved. Germline V gene lookup returns CDR1 MGHRA and CDR2 YSYEKL. The CDR3 has 12 residues. Trimming pared 6 bases from V and 7 bases from J, leaving 9 bases between.

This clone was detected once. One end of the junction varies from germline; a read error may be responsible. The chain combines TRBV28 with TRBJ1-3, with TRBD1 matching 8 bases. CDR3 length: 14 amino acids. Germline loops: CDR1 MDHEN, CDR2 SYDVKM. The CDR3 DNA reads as TGTACCAGCACGGACAGGGCGTCTGGAAACACCATATATTTT. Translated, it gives CTSTDRASGNTIYF.

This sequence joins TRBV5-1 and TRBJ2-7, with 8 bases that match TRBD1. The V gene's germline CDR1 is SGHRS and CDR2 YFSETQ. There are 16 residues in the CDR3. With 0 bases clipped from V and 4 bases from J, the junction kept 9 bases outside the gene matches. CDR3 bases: TGCGCCAGCAGCTTGGGATTTGGACAGGGACCATACGAGCAGTACGTC. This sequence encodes CASSLGFGQGPYEQYV.

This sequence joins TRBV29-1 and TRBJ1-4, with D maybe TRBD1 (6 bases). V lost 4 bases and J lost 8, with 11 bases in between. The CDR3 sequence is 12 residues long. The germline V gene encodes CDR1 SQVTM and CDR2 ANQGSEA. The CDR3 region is CSVGRGEEKLFF. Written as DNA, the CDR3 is TGCAGCGTTGGAAGGGGGGAGGAAAAACTGTTTTTT.

The CDR3 loop is CAFNRAGLFVEQYF. The DNA for the CDR3 is TGTGCCTTCAATCGGGCAGGGTTATTCGTCGAGCAGTACTTC. This chain connects TRBV28 to TRBJ2-7; D is perhaps TRBD1 (5 bases). CDR1 is MDHEN, CDR2 SYDVKM, per germline. Trimming took 11 bases from V and 6 from J, leaving 23 bases between them. This CDR3 is built from 14 residues.

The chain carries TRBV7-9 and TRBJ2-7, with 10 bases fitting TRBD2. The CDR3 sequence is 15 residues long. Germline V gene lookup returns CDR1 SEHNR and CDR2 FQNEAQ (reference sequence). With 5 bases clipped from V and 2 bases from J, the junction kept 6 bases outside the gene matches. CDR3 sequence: CASSPGTSETYEQYF. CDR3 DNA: TGTGCCAGCAGCCCCGGGACTAGCGAAACCTACGAGCAGTACTTC.

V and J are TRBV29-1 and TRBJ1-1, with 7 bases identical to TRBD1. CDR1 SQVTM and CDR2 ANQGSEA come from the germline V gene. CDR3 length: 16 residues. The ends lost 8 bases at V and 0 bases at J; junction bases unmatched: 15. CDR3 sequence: CSTRTGFQGVNTEAFF. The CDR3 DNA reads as TGCAGCACAAGAACGGGATTTCAGGGGGTGAACACTGAAGCTTTCTTT.

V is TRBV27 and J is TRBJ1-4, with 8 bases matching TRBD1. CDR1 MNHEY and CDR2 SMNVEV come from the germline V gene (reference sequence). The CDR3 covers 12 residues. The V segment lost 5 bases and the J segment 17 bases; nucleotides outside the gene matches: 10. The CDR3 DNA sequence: TGTGCCAGCAGTACAGGGACAGGTGCCATTTTTTTT. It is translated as CASSTGTGAIFF.

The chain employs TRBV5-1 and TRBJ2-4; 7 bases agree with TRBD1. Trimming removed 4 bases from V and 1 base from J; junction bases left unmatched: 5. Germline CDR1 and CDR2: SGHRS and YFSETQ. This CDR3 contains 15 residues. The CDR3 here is CASSNLDRAKNIQYF. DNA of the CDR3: TGCGCCAGCAGCAACCTGGACAGGGCCAAAAACATTCAGTACTTC.

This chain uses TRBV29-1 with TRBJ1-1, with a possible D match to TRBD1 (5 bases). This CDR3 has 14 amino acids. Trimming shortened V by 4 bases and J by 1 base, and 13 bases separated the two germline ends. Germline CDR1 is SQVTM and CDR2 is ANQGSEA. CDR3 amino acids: CSVVGALGNTEAFF. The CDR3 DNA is TGCAGCGTTGTCGGGGCATTAGGGAACACTGAAGCTTTCTTT.